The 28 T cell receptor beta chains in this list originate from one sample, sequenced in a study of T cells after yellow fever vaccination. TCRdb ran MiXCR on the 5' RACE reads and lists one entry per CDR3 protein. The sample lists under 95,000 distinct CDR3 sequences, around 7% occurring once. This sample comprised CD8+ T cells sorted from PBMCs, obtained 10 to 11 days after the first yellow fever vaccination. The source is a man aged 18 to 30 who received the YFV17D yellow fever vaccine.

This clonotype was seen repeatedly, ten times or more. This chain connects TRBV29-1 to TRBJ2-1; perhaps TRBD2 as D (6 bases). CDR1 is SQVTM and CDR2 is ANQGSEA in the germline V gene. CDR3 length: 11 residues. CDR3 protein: CSGGDYNEQFF. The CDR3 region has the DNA TGCTCCGGGGGAGATTACAATGAGCAGTTCTTC.

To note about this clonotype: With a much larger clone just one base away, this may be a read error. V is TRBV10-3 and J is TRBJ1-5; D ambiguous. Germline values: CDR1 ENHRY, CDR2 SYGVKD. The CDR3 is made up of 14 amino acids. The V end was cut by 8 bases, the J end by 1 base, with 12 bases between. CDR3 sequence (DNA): TGTGCCATCGGGTGTGTGGTGAGCAATCAGCCCCAGCATTTT. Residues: CAIGCVVSNQPQHF.

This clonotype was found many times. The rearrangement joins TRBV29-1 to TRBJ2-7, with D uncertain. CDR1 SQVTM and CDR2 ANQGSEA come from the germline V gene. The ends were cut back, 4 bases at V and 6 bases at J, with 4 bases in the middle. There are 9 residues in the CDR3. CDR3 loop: CSVAGEQYV. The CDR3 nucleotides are TGCAGCGTTGCAGGCGAGCAGTACGTC.

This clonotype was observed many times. This CDR3 is CASSQVIRLTQGIAGELFF. CDR3 nucleotide sequence: TGCGCCAGCAGCCAAGTCATTAGGCTTACACAGGGGATCGCCGGGGAGCTGTTTTTT. This rearrangement joins TRBV4-3 to TRBJ2-2; TRBD1 agrees at 7 bases. Germline V gives CDR1 LGHNA, CDR2 YSLEER. The V segment lost 1 base and the J segment 6 bases; nucleotides outside the gene matches: 17. CDR3 length: 19 residues.

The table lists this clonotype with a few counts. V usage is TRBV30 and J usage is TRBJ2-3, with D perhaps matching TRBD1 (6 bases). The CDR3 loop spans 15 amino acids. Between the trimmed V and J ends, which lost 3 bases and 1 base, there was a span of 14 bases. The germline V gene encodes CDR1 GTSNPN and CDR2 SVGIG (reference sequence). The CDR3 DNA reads TGTGCCTGGAGCCCAACAGGGCTGGGCACAGATACGCAGTATTTT. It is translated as CAWSPTGLGTDTQYF.

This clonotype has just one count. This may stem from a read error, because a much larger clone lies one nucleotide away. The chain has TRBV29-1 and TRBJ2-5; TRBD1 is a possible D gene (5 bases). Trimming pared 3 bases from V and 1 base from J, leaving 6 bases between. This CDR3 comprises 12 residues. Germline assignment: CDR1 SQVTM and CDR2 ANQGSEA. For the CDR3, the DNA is TGCAGCGTTGACAGGGCCCAAGAGACCCAGTACTTC. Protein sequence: CSVDRAQETQYF.

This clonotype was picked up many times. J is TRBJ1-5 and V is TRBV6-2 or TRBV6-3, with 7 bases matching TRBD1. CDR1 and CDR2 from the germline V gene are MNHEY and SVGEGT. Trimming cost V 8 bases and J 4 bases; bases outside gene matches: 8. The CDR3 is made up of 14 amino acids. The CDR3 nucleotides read TGTGCCAGCGGTCCGACAGGGAGTAATCAGCCCCAGCATTTT. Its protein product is CASGPTGSNQPQHF.

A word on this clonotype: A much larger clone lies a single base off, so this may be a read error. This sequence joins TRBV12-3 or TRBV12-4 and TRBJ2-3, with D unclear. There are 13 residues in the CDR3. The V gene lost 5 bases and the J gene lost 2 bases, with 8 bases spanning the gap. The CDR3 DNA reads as TGTGCCAGCAGTATCGGCTCCACAGATACGCAGTATTTT. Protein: CASSIGSTDTQYF.

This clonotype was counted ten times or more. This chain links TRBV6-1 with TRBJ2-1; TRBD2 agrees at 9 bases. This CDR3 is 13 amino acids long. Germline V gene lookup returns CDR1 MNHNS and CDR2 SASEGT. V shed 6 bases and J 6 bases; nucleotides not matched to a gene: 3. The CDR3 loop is CASRGGGANEQFF. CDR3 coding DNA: TGTGCCAGCAGGGGCGGGGGGGCCAATGAGCAGTTCTTC.

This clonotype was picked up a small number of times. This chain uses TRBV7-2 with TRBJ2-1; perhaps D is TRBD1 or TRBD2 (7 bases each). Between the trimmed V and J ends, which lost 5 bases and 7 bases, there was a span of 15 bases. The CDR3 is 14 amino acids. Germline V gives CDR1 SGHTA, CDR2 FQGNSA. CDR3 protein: CASSPQGGGNEQFF. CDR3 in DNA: TGTGCCAGCAGCCCCCAGGGGGGGGGGAATGAGCAGTTCTTC.

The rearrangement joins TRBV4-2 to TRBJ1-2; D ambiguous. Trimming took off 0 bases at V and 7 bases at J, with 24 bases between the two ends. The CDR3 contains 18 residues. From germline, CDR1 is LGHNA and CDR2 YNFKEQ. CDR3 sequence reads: CASSQDSDLSFSLRGYTF. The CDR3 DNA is TGTGCCAGCAGCCAAGACTCGGACCTTTCGTTCAGTTTGCGTGGCTACACCTTC.

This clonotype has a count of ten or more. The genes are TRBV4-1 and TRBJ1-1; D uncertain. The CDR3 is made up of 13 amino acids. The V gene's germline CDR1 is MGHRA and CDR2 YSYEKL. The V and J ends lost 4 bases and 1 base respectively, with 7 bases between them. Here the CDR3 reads CASSPRENTEAFF. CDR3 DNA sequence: TGCGCCAGCAGCCCTAGAGAGAACACTGAAGCTTTCTTT.

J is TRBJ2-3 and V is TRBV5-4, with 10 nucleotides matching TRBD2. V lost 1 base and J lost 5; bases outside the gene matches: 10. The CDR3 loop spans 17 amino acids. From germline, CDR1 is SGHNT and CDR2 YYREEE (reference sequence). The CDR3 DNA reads TGTGCCAGCAGCTTGCCTAGCGGGGGAGTGACTGGAGATACGCAGTATTTT. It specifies CASSLPSGGVTGDTQYF.

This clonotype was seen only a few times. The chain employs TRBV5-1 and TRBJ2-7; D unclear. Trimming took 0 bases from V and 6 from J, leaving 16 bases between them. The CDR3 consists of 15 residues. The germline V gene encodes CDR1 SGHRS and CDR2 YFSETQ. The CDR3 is CASSLGKGIGREQYF. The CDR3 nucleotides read TGCGCCAGCAGCTTGGGCAAGGGCATCGGGCGCGAGCAGTACTTC.

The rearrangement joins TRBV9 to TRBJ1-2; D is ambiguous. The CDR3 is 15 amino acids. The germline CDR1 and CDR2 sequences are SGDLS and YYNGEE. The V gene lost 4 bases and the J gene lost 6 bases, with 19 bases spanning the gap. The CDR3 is CASSPAGPTGDGYTF. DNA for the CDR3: TGTGCCAGCAGCCCAGCCGGCCCAACCGGTGATGGCTACACCTTC.

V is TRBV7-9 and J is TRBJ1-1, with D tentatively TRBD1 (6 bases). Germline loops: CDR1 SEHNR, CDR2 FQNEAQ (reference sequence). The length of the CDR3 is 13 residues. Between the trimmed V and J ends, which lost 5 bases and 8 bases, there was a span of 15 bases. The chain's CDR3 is CASSPLRDKEAFF. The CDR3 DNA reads TGTGCCAGCAGCCCTCTTCGGGACAAAGAAGCTTTCTTT. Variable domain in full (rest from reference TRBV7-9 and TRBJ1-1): DTGVSQNPRHKITKRGQNVTFRCDPISEHNRLYWYRQTLGQGPEFLTYFQNEAQLEKSRLLSDRFSAERPKGSFSTLEIQRTEQGDSAMYLCASSPLRDKEAFFGQGTRLTVV.

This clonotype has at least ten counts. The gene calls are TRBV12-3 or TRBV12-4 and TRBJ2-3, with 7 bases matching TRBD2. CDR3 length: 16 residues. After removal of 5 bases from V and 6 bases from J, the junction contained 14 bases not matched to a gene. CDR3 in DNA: TGTGCCAGCAGTCCCGGGAGGACCTTGATCCGCGATACGCAGTATTTT. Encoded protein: CASSPGRTLIRDTQYF.

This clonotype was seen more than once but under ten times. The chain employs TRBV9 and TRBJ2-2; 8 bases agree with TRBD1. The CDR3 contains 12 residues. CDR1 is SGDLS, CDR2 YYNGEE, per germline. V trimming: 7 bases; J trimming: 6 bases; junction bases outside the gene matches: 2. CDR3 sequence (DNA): TGTGCCAGCGACAGGGGCGCCGGGGAGCTGTTTTTT. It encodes CASDRGAGELFF.

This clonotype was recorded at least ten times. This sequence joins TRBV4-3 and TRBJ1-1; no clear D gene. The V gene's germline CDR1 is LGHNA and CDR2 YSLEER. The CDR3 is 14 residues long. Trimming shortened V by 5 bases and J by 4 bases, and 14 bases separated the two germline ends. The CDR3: CASSSLLSPTEAFF. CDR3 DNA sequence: TGCGCCAGCAGCTCCCTTTTAAGCCCCACTGAAGCTTTCTTT.

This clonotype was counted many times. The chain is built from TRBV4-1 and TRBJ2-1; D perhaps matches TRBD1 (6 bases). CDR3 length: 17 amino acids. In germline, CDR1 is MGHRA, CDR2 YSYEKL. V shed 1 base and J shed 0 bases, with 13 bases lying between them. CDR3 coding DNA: TGCGCCAGCAGCCAAGGCCCAGGGGAAAGCTCCTACAATGAGCAGTTCTTC. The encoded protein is CASSQGPGESSYNEQFF.

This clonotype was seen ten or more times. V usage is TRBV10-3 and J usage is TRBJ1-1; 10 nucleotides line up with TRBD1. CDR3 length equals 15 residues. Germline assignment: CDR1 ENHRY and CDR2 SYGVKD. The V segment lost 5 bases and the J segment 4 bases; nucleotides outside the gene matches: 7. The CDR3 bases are TGTGCCATCAGTAGAACCGGGACAGGGGCCACTGAAGCTTTCTTT. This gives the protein CAISRTGTGATEAFF.

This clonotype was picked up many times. Here the CDR3 reads CSVGGTATDTQYF. CDR3 nucleotides: TGCAGCGTTGGGGGAACGGCCACAGATACGCAGTATTTT. The V and J genes are TRBV29-1 and TRBJ2-3, with D uncertain. Trimming shortened V by 4 bases and J by 2 bases, and 10 bases separated the two germline ends. CDR1 is SQVTM and CDR2 is ANQGSEA in the germline V gene. This CDR3 contains 13 residues.

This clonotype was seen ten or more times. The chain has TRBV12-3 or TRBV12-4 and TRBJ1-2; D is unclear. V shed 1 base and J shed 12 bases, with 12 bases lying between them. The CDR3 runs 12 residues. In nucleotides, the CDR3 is TGTGCCAGCAGTTTAGGGACGGTTGAAAACACCTTC. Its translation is CASSLGTVENTF.

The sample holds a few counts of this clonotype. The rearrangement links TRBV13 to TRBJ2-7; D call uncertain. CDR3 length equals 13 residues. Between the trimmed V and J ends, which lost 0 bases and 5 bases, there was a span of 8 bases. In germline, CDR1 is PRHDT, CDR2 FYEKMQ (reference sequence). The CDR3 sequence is CASSLGWVNEQYF. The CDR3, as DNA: TGTGCCAGCAGCTTAGGCTGGGTAAACGAGCAGTACTTC.

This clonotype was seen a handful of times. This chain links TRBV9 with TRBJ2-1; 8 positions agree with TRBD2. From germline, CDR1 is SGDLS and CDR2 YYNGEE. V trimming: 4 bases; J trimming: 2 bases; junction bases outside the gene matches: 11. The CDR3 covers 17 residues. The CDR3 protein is CASSPDLSGGPYNEQFF. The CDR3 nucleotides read TGTGCCAGCAGCCCAGACCTGAGCGGGGGCCCCTACAATGAGCAGTTCTTC. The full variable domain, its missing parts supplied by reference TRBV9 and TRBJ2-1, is DSGVTQTPKHLITATGQRVTLRCSPRSGDLSVYWYQQSLDQGLQFLIQYYNGEERAKGNILERFSAQQFPDLHSELNLSSLELGDSALYFCASSPDLSGGPYNEQFFGPGTRLTVL.

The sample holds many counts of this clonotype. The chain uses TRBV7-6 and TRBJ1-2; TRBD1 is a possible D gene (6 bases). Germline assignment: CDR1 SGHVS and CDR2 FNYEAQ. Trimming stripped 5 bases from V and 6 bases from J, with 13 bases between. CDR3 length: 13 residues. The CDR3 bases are TGTGCCAGCAGCCCCGTGGGGGCAAATGGCTACACCTTC. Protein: CASSPVGANGYTF.

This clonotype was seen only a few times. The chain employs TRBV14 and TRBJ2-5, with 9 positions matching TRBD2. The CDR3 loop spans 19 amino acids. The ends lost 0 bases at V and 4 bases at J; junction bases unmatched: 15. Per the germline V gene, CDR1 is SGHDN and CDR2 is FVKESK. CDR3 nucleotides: TGTGCCAGCAGCCAAGACTGGGACGCCCCTGGCGGGGGGGGAGAGACCCAGTACTTC. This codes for CASSQDWDAPGGGGETQYF.

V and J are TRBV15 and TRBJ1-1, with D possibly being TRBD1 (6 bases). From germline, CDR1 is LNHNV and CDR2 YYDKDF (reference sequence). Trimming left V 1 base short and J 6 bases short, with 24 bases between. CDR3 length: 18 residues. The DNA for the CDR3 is TGTGCCACCAGCAGAGTTGATAGGGACATCGAGGGGGGTTCTGAAGCTTTCTTT. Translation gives CATSRVDRDIEGGSEAFF.